Sequencing of this T cell receptor (beta chain) was carried out in a study of T cell responses to AZD1222 COVID-19 vaccine. In the study overall: Some second doses came at about 4 weeks and others at about 12 weeks; these were pooled. Study-wide findings and caveats: The sample set comprised mostly white British donors with more females, and clonal diversity was possibly underestimated.

Comment on this clone: Its matching antigen is unknown.

Sequenced by immunoSEQ multiplex PCR; TCRdb stores in-frame clones only, minus some. Counted here are about 100,000 clones, about 87% occurring once; the ten biggest clones make up around 1.8%. V gave up 0 bases and J gave up 5 bases, with 20 bases separating them. Germline CDR1 SGHTA, CDR2 FQGNSA. The CDR3 contains 18 residues. This TCR was sampled from an adult in good health. This rearrangement joins TRBV7-2 to TRBJ1-5; weak D call: TRBD1 (6 bases). The material was peripheral blood, obtained on day 0 of AZD1222 vaccination. The CDR3 nucleotides read TGTGCCAGCAGCTTAGCGGGACATTCGGGAACTTGGCATCAGCCCCAGCATTTT. Amino acids: CASSLAGHSGTWHQPQHF.